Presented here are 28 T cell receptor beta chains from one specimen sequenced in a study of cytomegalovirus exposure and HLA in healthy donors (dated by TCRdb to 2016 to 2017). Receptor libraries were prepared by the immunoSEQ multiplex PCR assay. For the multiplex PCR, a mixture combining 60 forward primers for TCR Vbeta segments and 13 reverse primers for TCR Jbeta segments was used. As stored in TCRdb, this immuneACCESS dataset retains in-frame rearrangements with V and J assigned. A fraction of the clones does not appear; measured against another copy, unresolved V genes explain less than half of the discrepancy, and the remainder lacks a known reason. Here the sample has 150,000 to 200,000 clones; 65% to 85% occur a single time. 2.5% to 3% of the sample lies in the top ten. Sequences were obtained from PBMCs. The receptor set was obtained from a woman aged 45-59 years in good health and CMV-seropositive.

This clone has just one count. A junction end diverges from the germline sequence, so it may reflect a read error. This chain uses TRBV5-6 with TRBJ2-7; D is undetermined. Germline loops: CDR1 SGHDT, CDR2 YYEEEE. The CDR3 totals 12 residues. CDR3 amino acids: CVSSSTPYEQYF. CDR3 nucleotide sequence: TGTGTCAGCAGCTCGACACCCTACGAGCAGTACTTC.

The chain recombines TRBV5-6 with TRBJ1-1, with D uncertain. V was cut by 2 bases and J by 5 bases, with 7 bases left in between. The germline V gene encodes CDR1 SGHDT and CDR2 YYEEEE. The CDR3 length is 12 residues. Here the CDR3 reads CASSFYSTEAFF. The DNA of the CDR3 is TGTGCCAGCAGCTTTTATTCTACTGAAGCTTTCTTT.

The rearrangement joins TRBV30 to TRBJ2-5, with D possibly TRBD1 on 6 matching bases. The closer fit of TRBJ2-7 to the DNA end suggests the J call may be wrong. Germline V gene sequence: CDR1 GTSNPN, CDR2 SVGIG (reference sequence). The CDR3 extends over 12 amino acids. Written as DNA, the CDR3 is TGTGCCTGGGGACAGTGGTCCTACGAGCAGTACTTC. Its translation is CAWGQWSYEQYF.

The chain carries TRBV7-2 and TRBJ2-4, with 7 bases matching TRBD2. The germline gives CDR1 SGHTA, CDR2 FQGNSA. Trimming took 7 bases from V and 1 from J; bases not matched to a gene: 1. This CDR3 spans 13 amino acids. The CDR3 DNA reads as TGTGCCAGCACCGGGGGGGCCAAAAACATTCAGTACTTC. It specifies CASTGGAKNIQYF. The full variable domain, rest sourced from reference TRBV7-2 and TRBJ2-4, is GAGVSQSPSNKVTEKGKDVELRCDPISGHTALYWYRQSLGQGLEFLIYFQGNSAPDKSGLPSDRFSAERTGGSVSTLTIQRTQQEDSAVYLCASTGGAKNIQYFGAGTRLSVL.

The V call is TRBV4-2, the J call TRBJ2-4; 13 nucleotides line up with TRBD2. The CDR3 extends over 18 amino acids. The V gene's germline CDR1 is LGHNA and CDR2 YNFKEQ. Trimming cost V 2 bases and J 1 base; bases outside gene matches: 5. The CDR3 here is CASSQTSGGAFAKNIQYF. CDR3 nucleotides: TGTGCCAGCAGCCAAACTAGCGGGGGGGCCTTTGCCAAAAACATTCAGTACTTC.

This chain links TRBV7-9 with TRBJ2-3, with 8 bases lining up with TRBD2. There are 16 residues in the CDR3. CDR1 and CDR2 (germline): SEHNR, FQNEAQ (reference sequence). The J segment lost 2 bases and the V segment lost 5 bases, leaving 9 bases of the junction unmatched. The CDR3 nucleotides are TGTGCCAGCAGCCAACCGGGGGGGACTATCACAGATACGCAGTATTTT. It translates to CASSQPGGTITDTQYF.

This CDR3 is CASSLEGQGYTQYF. The DNA for the CDR3 is TGCGCCAGCAGCTTGGAGGGACAGGGCTATACCCAGTACTTC. The V call is TRBV5-1, the J call TRBJ2-5, with TRBD1 identical over 9 bases. This CDR3 region has 14 residues. V was pared by 0 bases and J by 8 bases, with 5 bases of the junction left unmatched. The germline V gene has CDR1 SGHRS and CDR2 YFSETQ. Combining the CDR3 with reference TRBV5-1 and TRBJ2-5 gives the whole variable domain KAGVTQTPRYLIKTRGQQVTLSCSPISGHRSVSWYQQTPGQGLQFLFEYFSETQRNKGNFPGRFSGRQFSNSRSEMNVSTLELGDSALYLCASSLEGQGYTQYFGPGTRLLVL.

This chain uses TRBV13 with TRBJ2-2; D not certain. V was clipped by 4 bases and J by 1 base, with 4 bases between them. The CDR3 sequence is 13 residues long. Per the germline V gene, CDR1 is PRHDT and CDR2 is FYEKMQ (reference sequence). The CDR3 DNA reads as TGTGCCAGCAGCTCTCGGAACACCGGGGAGCTGTTTTTT. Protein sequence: CASSSRNTGELFF.

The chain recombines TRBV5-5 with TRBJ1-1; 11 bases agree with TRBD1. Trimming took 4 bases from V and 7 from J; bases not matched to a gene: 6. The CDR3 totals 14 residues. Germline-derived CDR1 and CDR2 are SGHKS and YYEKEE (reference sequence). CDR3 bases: TGTGCCAGCAGCGAAGGGGACAGGGGGTATGAAGCTTTCTTT. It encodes CASSEGDRGYEAFF.

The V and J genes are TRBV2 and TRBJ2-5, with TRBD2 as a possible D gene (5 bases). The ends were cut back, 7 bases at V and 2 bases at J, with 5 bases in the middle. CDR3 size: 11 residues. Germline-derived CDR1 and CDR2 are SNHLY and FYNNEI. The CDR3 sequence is CASTGQETQYF. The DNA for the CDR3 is TGTGCCAGCACGGGGCAAGAGACCCAGTACTTC. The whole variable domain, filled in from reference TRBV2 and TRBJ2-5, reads EPEVTQTPSHQVTQMGQEVILRCVPISNHLYFYWYRQILGQKVEFLVSFYNNEISEKSEIFDDQFSVERPDGSNFTLKIRSTKLEDSAMYFCASTGQETQYFGPGTRLLVL.

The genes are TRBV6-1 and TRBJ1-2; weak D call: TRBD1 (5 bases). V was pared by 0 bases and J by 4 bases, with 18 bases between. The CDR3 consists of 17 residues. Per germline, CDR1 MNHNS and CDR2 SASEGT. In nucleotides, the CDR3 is TGTGCCAGCAGTGAAGCTACTGGCGGGGCTGGGGTCTATGGCTACACCTTC. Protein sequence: CASSEATGGAGVYGYTF.

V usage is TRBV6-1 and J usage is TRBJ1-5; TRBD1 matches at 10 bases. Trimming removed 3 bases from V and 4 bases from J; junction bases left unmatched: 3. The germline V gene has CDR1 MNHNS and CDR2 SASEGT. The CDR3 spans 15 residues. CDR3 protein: CASSDWTGGNQPQHF. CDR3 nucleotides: TGTGCCAGCAGTGATTGGACAGGGGGTAATCAGCCCCAGCATTTT.

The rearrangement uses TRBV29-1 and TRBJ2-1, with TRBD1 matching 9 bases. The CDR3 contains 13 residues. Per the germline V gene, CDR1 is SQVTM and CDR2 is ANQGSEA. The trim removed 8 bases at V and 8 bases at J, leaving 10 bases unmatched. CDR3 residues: CSHNQGQGDEQFF. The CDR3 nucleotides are TGCAGCCATAACCAGGGACAGGGCGATGAGCAGTTCTTC.

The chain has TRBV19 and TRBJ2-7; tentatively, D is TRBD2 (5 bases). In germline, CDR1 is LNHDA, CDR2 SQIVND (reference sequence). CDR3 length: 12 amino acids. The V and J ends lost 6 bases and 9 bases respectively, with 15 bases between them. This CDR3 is CASRDVGGRQYF. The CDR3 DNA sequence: TGTGCCAGTAGAGATGTTGGAGGACGGCAGTACTTC.

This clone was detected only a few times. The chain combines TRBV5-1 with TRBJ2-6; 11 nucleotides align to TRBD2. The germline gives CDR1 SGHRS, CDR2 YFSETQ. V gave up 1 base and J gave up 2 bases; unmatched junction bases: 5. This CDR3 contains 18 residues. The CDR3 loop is CASSLWVSGGAGANVLTF. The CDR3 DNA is TGCGCCAGCAGCTTGTGGGTTAGCGGGGGGGCTGGGGCCAACGTCCTGACTTTC. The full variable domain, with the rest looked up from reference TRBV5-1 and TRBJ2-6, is KAGVTQTPRYLIKTRGQQVTLSCSPISGHRSVSWYQQTPGQGLQFLFEYFSETQRNKGNFPGRFSGRQFSNSRSEMNVSTLELGDSALYLCASSLWVSGGAGANVLTFGAGSRLTVL.

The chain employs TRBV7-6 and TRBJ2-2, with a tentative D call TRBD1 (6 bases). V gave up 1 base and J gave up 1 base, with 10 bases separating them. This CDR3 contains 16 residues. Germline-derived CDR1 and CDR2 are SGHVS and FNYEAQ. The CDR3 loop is CASSLGYRVNTGELFF. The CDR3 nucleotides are TGTGCCAGCAGCTTAGGGTACAGGGTGAACACCGGGGAGCTGTTTTTT. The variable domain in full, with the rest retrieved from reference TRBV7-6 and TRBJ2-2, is GAGVSQSPRYKVTKRGQDVALRCDPISGHVSLYWYRQALGQGPEFLTYFNYEAQQDKSGLPNDRFSAERPEGSISTLTIQRTEQRDSAMYRCASSLGYRVNTGELFFGEGSRLTVL.

CDR3: CASSLTTGSNTEAFF. The CDR3 region has the DNA TGTGCCAGCAGCCTCACTACCGGGTCGAACACTGAAGCTTTCTTT. V and J are TRBV4-2 and TRBJ1-1; D gene uncertain. CDR3 length: 15 amino acids. Germline CDR1 reads LGHNA; CDR2 reads YNFKEQ. V was clipped by 4 bases and J by 1 base, with 13 bases between them.

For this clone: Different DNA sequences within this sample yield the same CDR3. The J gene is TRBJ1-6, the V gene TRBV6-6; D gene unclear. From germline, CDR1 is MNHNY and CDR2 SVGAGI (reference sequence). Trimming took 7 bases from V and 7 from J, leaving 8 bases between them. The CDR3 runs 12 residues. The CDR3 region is CASNTGNSPLHF. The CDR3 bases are TGTGCCAGCAATACGGGAAATTCACCCCTCCACTTT.

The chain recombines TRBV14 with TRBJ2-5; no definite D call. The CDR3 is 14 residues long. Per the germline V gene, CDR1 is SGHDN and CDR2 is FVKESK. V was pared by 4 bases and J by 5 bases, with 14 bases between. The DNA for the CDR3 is TGTGCCAGCAGCCCCCTCCTCCCCTACGAGACCCAGTACTTC. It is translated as CASSPLLPYETQYF.

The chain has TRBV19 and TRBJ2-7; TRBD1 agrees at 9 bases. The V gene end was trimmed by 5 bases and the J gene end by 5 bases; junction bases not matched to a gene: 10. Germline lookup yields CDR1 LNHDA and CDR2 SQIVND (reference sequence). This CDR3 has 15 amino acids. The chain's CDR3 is CASSVTGTGSNEQYF. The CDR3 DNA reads TGTGCCAGTAGTGTAACCGGGACAGGGTCCAACGAGCAGTACTTC.

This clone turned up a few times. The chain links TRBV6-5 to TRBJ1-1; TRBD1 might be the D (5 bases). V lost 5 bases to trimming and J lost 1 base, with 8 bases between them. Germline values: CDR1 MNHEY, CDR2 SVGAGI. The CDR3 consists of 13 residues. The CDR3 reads CASSAQGNTEAFF. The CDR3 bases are TGTGCCAGCAGTGCCCAGGGGAACACTGAAGCTTTCTTT.

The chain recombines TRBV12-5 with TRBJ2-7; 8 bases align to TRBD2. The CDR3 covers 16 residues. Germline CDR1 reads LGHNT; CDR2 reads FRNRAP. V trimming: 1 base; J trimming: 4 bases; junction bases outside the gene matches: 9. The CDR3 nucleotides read TGTGCTAGTGGTTTGGACGACCGGGGGGGGGAATACGAGCAGTACTTC. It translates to CASGLDDRGGEYEQYF.

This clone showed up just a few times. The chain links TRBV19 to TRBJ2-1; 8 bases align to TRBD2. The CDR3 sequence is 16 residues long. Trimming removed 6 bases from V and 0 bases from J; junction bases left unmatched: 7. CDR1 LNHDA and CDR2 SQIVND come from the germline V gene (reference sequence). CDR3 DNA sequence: TGTGCCAGTAGCCGGGGGGGACGGAGCTCCTACAATGAGCAGTTCTTC. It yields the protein CASSRGGRSSYNEQFF.

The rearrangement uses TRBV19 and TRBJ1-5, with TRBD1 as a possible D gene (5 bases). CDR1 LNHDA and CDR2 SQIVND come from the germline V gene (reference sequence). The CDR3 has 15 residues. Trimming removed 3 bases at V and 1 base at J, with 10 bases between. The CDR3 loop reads CASSMGWGSNQPQHF. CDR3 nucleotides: TGTGCCAGTAGTATGGGATGGGGCAGCAATCAGCCCCAGCATTTT.

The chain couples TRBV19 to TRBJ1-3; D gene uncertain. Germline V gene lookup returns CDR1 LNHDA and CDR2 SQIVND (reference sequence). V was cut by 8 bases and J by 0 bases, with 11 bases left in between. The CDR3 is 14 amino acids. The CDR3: CASHRGGSGNTIYF. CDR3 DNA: TGTGCCAGTCATCGGGGAGGCTCTGGAAACACCATATATTTT.

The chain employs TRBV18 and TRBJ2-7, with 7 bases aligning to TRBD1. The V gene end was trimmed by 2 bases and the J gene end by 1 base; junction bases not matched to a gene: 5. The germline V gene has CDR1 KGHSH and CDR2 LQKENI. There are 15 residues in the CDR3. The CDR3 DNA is TGTGCCAGCTCACCAAGACAGGGAGTATCCTACGAGCAGTACTTC. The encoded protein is CASSPRQGVSYEQYF.

The CDR3: CASSPGQGYGNTIYF. The CDR3 coding sequence is TGTGCCAGCAGCCCCGGACAGGGCTACGGAAACACCATATATTTT. The V call is TRBV11-2, the J call TRBJ1-3, with 8 bases fitting TRBD1. V gave up 5 bases and J gave up 4 bases; unmatched junction bases: 7. Germline CDR1 is SGHAT and CDR2 is FQNNGV. This CDR3 region has 15 residues.

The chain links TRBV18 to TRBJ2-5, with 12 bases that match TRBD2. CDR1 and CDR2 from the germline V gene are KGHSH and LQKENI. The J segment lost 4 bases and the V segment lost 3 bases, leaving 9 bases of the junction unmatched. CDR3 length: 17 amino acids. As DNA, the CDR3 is TGTGCCAGCTCACCTTCCGGACTAGCGGGGAGACGAGAGACCCAGTACTTC. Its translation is CASSPSGLAGRRETQYF.